One sample yielded the 11 T cell receptor beta chains listed below, sequenced in a study of cytomegalovirus exposure and HLA in healthy donors. Amplification used 60 Vbeta primers and 13 Jbeta primers. TCRdb keeps only in-frame clones here, not all; method: immunoSEQ multiplex PCR. The sample lists 140,000 or so clones; approximately 78% were seen once. The sequenced sample was PBMCs. The source is a woman between 18 and 30 years old in good health and CMV-seropositive.

The V gene is TRBV7-8, the J gene TRBJ1-1, with a possible D match to TRBD1 (6 bases). This CDR3 region has 15 residues. V gave up 0 bases and J gave up 4 bases, with 12 bases separating them. The germline CDR1 and CDR2 sequences are SGHVS and FQNEAQ. The CDR3 sequence: CASSLAGGLFTEAFF. Here the CDR3 DNA reads TGTGCCAGCAGCTTAGCGGGGGGGCTATTCACTGAAGCTTTCTTT.

The V gene is TRBV30, the J gene TRBJ1-1, with 7 positions matching TRBD1. CDR1 is GTSNPN and CDR2 is SVGIG in the germline V gene (reference sequence). This CDR3 is built from 13 residues. The V and J ends lost 4 bases and 4 bases, in that order; junction bases with no gene match: 6. The DNA of the CDR3 is TGTGCCTGGACGTCTCAGGGGGTCACTGAAGCTTTCTTT. As protein: CAWTSQGVTEAFF.

This clone was counted a few times. This sequence joins TRBV2 and TRBJ2-5; 8 positions match TRBD1. The V segment lost 3 bases and the J segment 3 bases; nucleotides outside the gene matches: 3. The length of the CDR3 is 14 residues. The germline V gene has CDR1 SNHLY and CDR2 FYNNEI. The CDR3 nucleotides read TGTGCCAGCAGTGAGCCGACAGGGGAAGAGACCCAGTACTTC. As protein: CASSEPTGEETQYF.

The chain combines TRBV21-1 with TRBJ2-7; the D call TRBD1 from the table was never checked on the DNA. TRBV21-1 is a recognized pseudogene. The CDR3 has 14 amino acids. The CDR3 DNA sequence: TGTGCCAGCAGCAAAACAGGGATTAAAGGCGAGCAGTACTTC. Its translation is CASSKTGIKGEQYF.

This clone occurred once. J is TRBJ2-5 and V is TRBV29-1, with a possible D match to TRBD1 (5 bases). CDR1 and CDR2 (germline): SQVTM, ANQGSEA. The CDR3 covers 13 residues. V was clipped by 2 bases and J by 2 bases, with 9 bases between them. CDR3 in DNA: TGCAGCGTTGAATGGCGGACACAAGAGACCCAGTACTTC. Translated, it gives CSVEWRTQETQYF.

The V call is TRBV30, the J call TRBJ1-4; D gene ambiguous. V was trimmed by 3 bases and J by 11 bases, leaving 10 bases between them. This CDR3 has 11 residues. From germline, CDR1 is GTSNPN and CDR2 SVGIG (reference sequence). The CDR3 DNA follows: TGTGCCTGGAGCGCTGAGACTAAACTGTTTTTT. Protein sequence: CAWSAETKLFF. Filled out from reference TRBV30 and TRBJ1-4, the complete variable domain reads SQTIHQWPATLVQPVGSPLSLECTVEGTSNPNLYWYRQAAGRGLQLLFYSVGIGQISSEVPQNLSASRPQDRQFILSSKKLLLSDSGFYLCAWSAETKLFFGSGTQLSVL.

This clone was observed a handful of times. This rearrangement joins TRBV2 to TRBJ2-5, with D possibly matching TRBD2 (5 bases). The germline V gene has CDR1 SNHLY and CDR2 FYNNEI. This CDR3 spans 14 amino acids. V dropped 6 bases and J dropped 7 bases, with 18 bases sitting between them. This CDR3 reads CASRGVIGRGTQYF. CDR3 DNA sequence: TGTGCCAGCAGGGGCGTTATCGGCCGGGGGACCCAGTACTTC.

As DNA, the CDR3 is TGTGCCAGCAGCGTAGCCGCAGGGACTAACACTGAAGCTTTCTTT. This codes for CASSVAAGTNTEAFF. This chain connects TRBV9 to TRBJ1-1; D possibly corresponds to TRBD1 (5 bases). Per the germline V gene, CDR1 is SGDLS and CDR2 is YYNGEE. V lost 0 bases to trimming and J lost 2 bases, with 11 bases between them. The CDR3 runs to 15 residues.

The chain employs TRBV6-1 and TRBJ2-3; tentatively, D is TRBD1 (5 bases). Trimming stripped 3 bases from V and 4 bases from J, with 17 bases between. The CDR3 totals 16 residues. Per germline, CDR1 MNHNS and CDR2 SASEGT. CDR3 sequence: CASSDPTRVGADTQYF. The CDR3 DNA reads TGTGCCAGCAGTGATCCAACCAGGGTTGGGGCAGATACGCAGTATTTT.

This chain links TRBV28 with TRBJ1-3; D is unclear. CDR1 is MDHEN, CDR2 SYDVKM, per germline. The CDR3 runs 14 residues. Trimming stripped 3 bases from V and 1 base from J, with 7 bases between. CDR3: CASSFNPSGNTIYF. CDR3 sequence (DNA): TGTGCCAGCAGTTTTAATCCTTCTGGAAACACCATATATTTT. Combining the CDR3 with reference TRBV28 and TRBJ1-3 gives the whole variable domain DVKVTQSSRYLVKRTGEKVFLECVQDMDHENMFWYRQDPGLGLRLIYFSYDVKMKEKGDIPEGYSVSREKKERFSLILESASTNQTSMYLCASSFNPSGNTIYFGEGSWLTVV.

V gene TRBV5-5 combines with J gene TRBJ1-2; D is uncertain. The CDR3 totals 17 residues. Germline lookup yields CDR1 SGHKS and CDR2 YYEKEE (reference sequence). V was pared by 4 bases and J by 5 bases, with 24 bases between. In DNA, the CDR3 is TGTGCCAGCAGCATTGGTGTGAGTACCGACGGACTATATGGCTACACCTTC. Translated, it gives CASSIGVSTDGLYGYTF. The entire variable domain, with the rest obtained from reference TRBV5-5 and TRBJ1-2, is as follows: DAGVTQSPTHLIKTRGQQVTLRCSPISGHKSVSWYQQVLGQGPQFIFQYYEKEERGRGNFPDRFSARQFPNYSSELNVNALLLGDSALYLCASSIGVSTDGLYGYTFGSGTRLTVV.